The 19 T cell receptor beta chains in this list originate from one sample, sequenced in a study of sequential checkpoint blockade in melanoma. Repertoires were generated with immunoSEQ multiplex PCR, while TCRdb's copy carries only in-frame clones and drops some. This sample has 17,000 or so clones; roughly 71% occur once, and the top ten carry 20% to 25%. The treatment is: randomized to nivolumab then ipilimumab (arm A) or the reverse (arm B). The source was CD8+ T cells sorted from blood (inferred from file names), collected from a patient given nivolumab and ipilimumab in sequence. These receptor sequences come from a human donor with melanoma.

Only a few counts were recorded for this clone. V usage is TRBV2 and J usage is TRBJ2-7, with 7 bases fitting TRBD2. The CDR3 runs 15 residues. In germline, CDR1 is SNHLY, CDR2 FYNNEI. V was clipped by 3 bases and J by 6 bases; unmatched bases: 11. CDR3 sequence: CASSDSGGGFSEQYV. DNA for the CDR3: TGTGCCAGCAGTGACTCGGGAGGCGGGTTTTCCGAGCAGTACGTC.

J is TRBJ2-5 and V is TRBV7-2, with 10 positions matching TRBD2. Germline V CDR1 and CDR2: SGHTA, FQGNSA. This CDR3 has 17 residues. Losses at the gene ends were 1 base for V and 7 bases for J; bases not matched to a gene: 12. The DNA for the CDR3 is TGTGCCAGCAGCTTAGAGAGGGCTAGCGGGGGTGGCGGGACCCAGTACTTC. Protein sequence: CASSLERASGGGGTQYF.

This clone was seen just once. The genes are TRBV23-1 and TRBJ1-1; D gene unclear. TRBV23-1 is annotated as an ORF whose role is uncertain. CDR3 length equals 15 residues. V dropped 7 bases and J dropped 0 bases, with 15 bases sitting between them. The CDR3 loop is CASTPIRFLNTEAFF. In nucleotides, the CDR3 is TGCGCCAGCACCCCAATCAGGTTTTTGAACACTGAAGCTTTCTTT.

The chain has TRBV27 and TRBJ2-1; a possible D gene is TRBD2 (6 bases). CDR1 and CDR2 (germline): MNHEY, SMNVEV (reference sequence). Trimming shortened V by 4 bases and J by 2 bases, and 12 bases separated the two germline ends. The CDR3 loop spans 15 amino acids. The CDR3 reads CASSSLAGTYNEQFF. The CDR3 nucleotides read TGTGCCAGCAGTTCCCTTGCGGGGACCTACAATGAGCAGTTCTTC.

The chain employs TRBV27 and TRBJ2-7; 10 bases map to TRBD1. The CDR3 loop spans 15 amino acids. The V gene's germline CDR1 is MNHEY and CDR2 SMNVEV (reference sequence). The junction had 7 bases not matched to a gene; V was cut back by 5 bases and J by 3 bases. The CDR3 spells CASSPTGGASYEQYV. The DNA for the CDR3 is TGTGCCAGCAGTCCGACAGGGGGCGCGAGCTACGAGCAGTACGTC.

The J gene is TRBJ2-3, the V gene TRBV6-5, with 8 nucleotides matching TRBD2. CDR3 length equals 16 residues. CDR1 and CDR2 (germline): MNHEY, SVGAGI. Losses at the gene ends were 0 bases for V and 6 bases for J; bases not matched to a gene: 8. The CDR3 here is CASSYSRGAGRDTQYF. The CDR3 DNA reads as TGTGCCAGCAGTTACTCGCGGGGGGCCGGGCGGGATACGCAGTATTTT.

This chain joins TRBV4-3 and TRBJ2-2, with 10 bases fitting TRBD1. The V gene end was trimmed by 4 bases and the J gene end by 8 bases; junction bases not matched to a gene: 7. The CDR3 extends over 15 amino acids. Germline V CDR1 and CDR2: LGHNA, YSLEER. The chain's CDR3 is CASSLGTGDQGELFF. CDR3 DNA sequence: TGCGCCAGCAGCCTCGGGACAGGGGACCAAGGGGAGCTGTTTTTT.

The chain recombines TRBV9 with TRBJ2-1; tentative D call: TRBD2 (5 bases). The length of the CDR3 is 14 residues. CDR1 is SGDLS and CDR2 is YYNGEE in the germline V gene. V gave up 5 bases and J gave up 8 bases, with 17 bases separating them. The CDR3 bases are TGTGCCAGCAGGTCCAGCGGAATTTCCCATGAGCAGTTCTTC. It encodes CASRSSGISHEQFF.

V and J are TRBV4-3 and TRBJ2-1; 9 bases match TRBD1. The V and J ends lost 4 bases and 8 bases, in that order; junction bases with no gene match: 9. The CDR3 covers 15 residues. Germline V gene sequence: CDR1 LGHNA, CDR2 YSLEER. CDR3 DNA: TGCGCCAGCAGCCTGGGGACAGGGTATGGGGATGAGCAGTTCTTC. As protein: CASSLGTGYGDEQFF.

CDR3 region: CASSLSTSGGTGELFF. The DNA of the CDR3 is TGTGCCAGCAGTTTATCTACTAGCGGGGGCACCGGGGAGCTGTTTTTT. V usage is TRBV27 and J usage is TRBJ2-2; 11 bases match TRBD2. The CDR3 has 16 residues. CDR1 is MNHEY and CDR2 is SMNVEV in the germline V gene (reference sequence). Trimming cost V 0 bases and J 4 bases; bases outside gene matches: 1.

This clone has more than one count but fewer than ten. CDR3 region: CASSQSKVGQSSGNTIYF. The CDR3 nucleotides read TGCGCCAGCAGCCAATCTAAAGTGGGACAGTCCTCTGGAAACACCATATATTTT. The rearrangement joins TRBV4-3 to TRBJ1-3, with 7 bases matching TRBD1. Germline V CDR1 and CDR2: LGHNA, YSLEER. Trimming removed 2 bases from V and 0 bases from J; junction bases left unmatched: 10. The CDR3 has 18 amino acids.

The CDR3 nucleotides read TGTGCCAGCAGCTTTTTTCTAGGAAACACCATATATTTT. Translated: CASSFFLGNTIYF. The chain employs TRBV11-2 and TRBJ1-3, with D hard to call. V was trimmed by 3 bases and J by 4 bases, leaving 7 bases between them. Germline V lookup: CDR1 SGHAT, CDR2 FQNNGV. This CDR3 contains 13 residues.

The chain links TRBV4-3 to TRBJ2-2, with 9 bases that match TRBD1. Trimming at V came to 1 base and at J to 3 bases, leaving 6 bases not matched to a gene. This CDR3 comprises 17 residues. Germline V gene data show CDR1 as LGHNA and CDR2 as YSLEER. The CDR3 nucleotides are TGCGCCAGCAGCCAAGTCCGGACAGGGGATCACACCGGGGAGCTGTTTTTT. It yields the protein CASSQVRTGDHTGELFF.

The chain recombines TRBV9 with TRBJ1-5, with a tentative D call TRBD1 (5 bases). The length of the CDR3 is 13 residues. Germline CDR1 is SGDLS and CDR2 is YYNGEE. Trimming took off 0 bases at V and 4 bases at J, with 5 bases between the two ends. The CDR3 here is CASSVGTNQPQHF. In DNA, the CDR3 is TGTGCCAGCAGCGTAGGGACAAATCAGCCCCAGCATTTT.

J is TRBJ2-7 and V is TRBV7-6, with D maybe TRBD1 (6 bases). V lost 0 bases, J lost 2 bases, and 8 bases lay in between. CDR3 length equals 14 residues. Per germline, CDR1 SGHVS and CDR2 FNYEAQ. The CDR3 DNA is TGTGCCAGCAGCTTAGCTGAGGGGGCCTACGAGCAGTACTTC. Translated, it gives CASSLAEGAYEQYF. The variable domain in full, completed from reference TRBV7-6 and TRBJ2-7, reads GAGVSQSPRYKVTKRGQDVALRCDPISGHVSLYWYRQALGQGPEFLTYFNYEAQQDKSGLPNDRFSAERPEGSISTLTIQRTEQRDSAMYRCASSLAEGAYEQYFGPGTRLTVT.

This clone appeared a few times. The CDR3 nucleotides read TGTGCCAGCAGCACCTGGGGGGGCAGCAATCAGCCCCAGCATTTT. Its protein product is CASSTWGGSNQPQHF. The chain couples TRBV7-8 to TRBJ1-5, with D perhaps matching TRBD1 (6 bases). The CDR3 has 15 residues. CDR1 is SGHVS, CDR2 FQNEAQ, per germline. The V and J ends lost 5 bases and 1 base respectively, with 12 bases between them.

CDR3 protein: CASSATGTSRSTGANVLTF. The CDR3 bases are TGTGCCAGCAGCGCCACCGGGACTAGCCGGTCAACTGGGGCCAACGTCCTGACTTTC. This rearrangement joins TRBV9 to TRBJ2-6; TRBD2 matches 9 bases. The CDR3 is made up of 19 amino acids. V gave up 3 bases and J gave up 2 bases; unmatched junction bases: 12. From germline, CDR1 is SGDLS and CDR2 YYNGEE.

The rearrangement uses TRBV11-2 and TRBJ2-3; D is unresolved. From germline, CDR1 is SGHAT and CDR2 FQNNGV. V gave up 5 bases and J gave up 4 bases, with 16 bases separating them. The CDR3 length is 15 residues. The CDR3: CASSRSPYGADTQYF. The CDR3 coding sequence is TGTGCCAGCAGCCGTTCGCCATATGGAGCAGATACGCAGTATTTT.

CDR3 protein: CASSFGGTEAFF. The CDR3 DNA is TGTGCCAGCAGCTTCGGAGGGACTGAAGCTTTCTTT. V is TRBV5-4 and J is TRBJ1-1; D not resolved. The V end lost 2 bases, the J end lost 5 bases, and 7 bases lay between the germline ends. From germline, CDR1 is SGHNT and CDR2 YYREEE (reference sequence). CDR3 length: 12 residues.